The present T cell receptor beta chain was sequenced within a study of regulatory T cells in long-lasting Graves disease. CDR3 regions were amplified by Arm-PCR using iRepertoire HTBI primers to build TCR beta libraries. TCRdb re-derived calls from the multiplex PCR reads in MiXCR, one entry per CDR3 protein. The table has fewer than 550,000 distinct CDR3 sequences, 15% to 20% seen once; the top ten hold 25%. Time point: newly diagnosed GD, antithyroid drugs for less than 3 months. The TCR library was made from RNA extracted from PBMCs. CDR1 is SNHLY, CDR2 FYNNEI, per germline. This CDR3 has 13 amino acids. V was clipped by 11 bases and J by 1 base, with 13 bases between them. As concerns this clonotype: Its antigen remains unidentified.

Whole-study results and caveats: Favored gene segments in persistent disease were TRBV28, TRBJ1-2 and TRBJ2-5.

These same records also appear under a second study, on T cells in Graves' hyperthyroidism and ophthalmopathy.

V gene TRBV2 combines with J gene TRBJ2-3, with a weak D call TRBD2 (6 bases). This receptor was taken from a woman aged 35-60 years with Graves disease. The sample in question was peripheral blood mononuclear cells (PBMCs), obtained at new diagnosis, from a patient treated with antithyroid drugs. The CDR3 coding sequence is TGTGCCGGCCCGGGGGAGGGCACAGATACGCAGTATTTT. It yields the protein CAGPGEGTDTQYF.